Listed below are T cell receptor beta chains from one sample, sequenced in a study of blood T cells in healthy people across ages. One entry per CDR3 protein results from TCRdb running MiXCR on the 5' RACE reads. The data contain approximately 820,000 distinct CDR3 sequences, more than 40% of them singletons. Sequencing was carried out using blood. The receptor set was obtained from a man in his sixties in good health. Each CDR3 is given with its conserved first and last residue. The D gene is left open where the match is weak. Only part of the rows carry a size: once, few, many, or a class if the clone is expanded.

>TRBJ1-6|TRBD1|TRBV28|.
TGTGCCAGCAGGACCGGACAGGCCCCTATGTTAGCCCTCCACTTT
CASRTGQAPMLALHF
>TRBJ2-5|.|TRBV19|once
TGTGCCAGTAGGCGGAAGCACGGGGGCTCACAAGAGACCCAGTACTTC
CASRRKHGGSQETQYF
>TRBJ2-1|.|TRBV2|few
TGTGCCAGCCGGGACGACTACAATGAGCAGTTCTTC
CASRDDYNEQFF
>TRBJ1-1|.|TRBV20-1|many
TGCAGTGCGCCCCGAGGGAACACTGAAGCTTTCTTT
CSAPRGNTEAFF
>TRBJ2-5|.|TRBV2|.
TGTGCCAGCAGGGACTGGAGGGGGTCTCAAAAGGCAATACAAGAGACCCAGTACTTC
CASRDWRGSQKAIQETQYF
>TRBJ2-7|.|TRBV10-3|few
TGTGCCACAGGGCCAGACGCCTACGAGCAGTACTTC
CATGPDAYEQYF
>TRBJ2-3|TRBD2|TRBV6-1|.
TGTGCCAGCCCGGGGCGGGGGGGTCCTTTGAGCACAGATACGCAGTATTTT
CASPGRGGPLSTDTQYF
>TRBJ2-5|.|TRBV20-1|.
TGCAGTGCTAGAGATTTGACAGAACCTTACCAAGAGACCCAGTACTTC
CSARDLTEPYQETQYF
>TRBJ2-1|.|TRBV7-3|.
TGTGCCAGCAGCCCCAGCCGGAGCTCCTACAATGAGCAGTTCTTC
CASSPSRSSYNEQFF
>TRBJ2-7|TRBD2|TRBV10-3|once
TGTGCCATCCTTGGTAGCGGGGGGTTAGGTGAGCAGTACTTC
CAILGSGGLGEQYF
>TRBJ2-3|TRBD2|TRBV20-1|.
TGCAGTGCTAAGTCTGGGAGAGGGAGTAGACTAGCGGGGGCAGATACGCAGTATTTT
CSAKSGRGSRLAGADTQYF
>TRBJ2-7|.|TRBV10-3|.
TGTGCCATCAGTGATAGGCGCGAGCAGTACTTC
CAISDRREQYF
>TRBJ1-2|.|TRBV10-3|few
TGTGCCATCAGTGAGGCGGACGGGAACTATGGCTACACCTTC
CAISEADGNYGYTF
>TRBJ1-5|TRBD1|TRBV12-3/TRBV12-4|few
TGTGCCAGCAGTTTAGTGGGAGACAGGGGTGATCAGCCCCAGCATTTT
CASSLVGDRGDQPQHF
>TRBJ2-3|.|TRBV20-1|.
TGCGGTGCTAGAATCCTATTGGGCACAGATACGCAGTATTTT
CGARILLGTDTQYF
>TRBJ2-5|.|TRBV12-3/TRBV12-4|many
TGTGCCAGCAGTTTAAAGGGGGTTGAGACCCAGTACTTC
CASSLKGVETQYF
>TRBJ2-5|.|TRBV6-6|.
TGTGCCAGCAGTTACTCCACATTGGAGACCCAGTACTTC
CASSYSTLETQYF
>TRBJ1-2|TRBD1|TRBV7-9|few
TGTGCCAGCAGCAAGACAGGGGGCGATGGCTACACCTTC
CASSKTGGDGYTF
>TRBJ2-1|.|TRBV14|.
TGTGCCGGCAGCCAAGACGGGGGGCGACACAATGAGCAGTTCTTC
CAGSQDGGRHNEQFF
>TRBJ2-7|TRBD2|TRBV20-1|.
TGCAGTGCAGACGGGGGTAGCGGGGGGGAAAGCTACGAGCAGTACTTC
CSADGGSGGESYEQYF
>TRBJ2-5|TRBD2|TRBV5-6|.
TGTGCCAGCAGCTTGTCCCTTACGGGGGGGCAAGAGACCCAGTACTTC
CASSLSLTGGQETQYF
>TRBJ2-2|TRBD2|TRBV9|.
TGTGCCAGCAGCGTCGGGACTAGCGGGGGGGCCGGCACCGGGGAGCTGTTTTTT
CASSVGTSGGAGTGELFF
>TRBJ2-7|.|TRBV5-1|few
TGCGCCAGCAGCTTGTTGGTGACGATTTCCCCCTACGAGCAGTACTTC
CASSLLVTISPYEQYF
>TRBJ1-5|.|TRBV20-1|few
TGCAGTGCTAGAGGGGACCGGCAGCCCCAGCATTTT
CSARGDRQPQHF
>TRBJ2-5|.|TRBV29-1|many
TGCAGCGCCGGAGGGGGGATGGAGACCCAGTACTTC
CSAGGGMETQYF
>TRBJ2-1|.|TRBV4-1|many
TGCGCCAGCAGCGGTGGAACCTACAATGAGCAGTTCTTC
CASSGGTYNEQFF
>TRBJ2-1|.|TRBV20-1|few
TGCAGTGCCCGTAGCGGCCATACCCGATACAATGAGCAGTTCTTC
CSARSGHTRYNEQFF
>TRBJ2-2|.|TRBV6-2/TRBV6-3|.
TGTGCCAGCACCTCACTGTCAGGGAGGACGGACACCGGGGAGCTGTTTTTT
CASTSLSGRTDTGELFF
>TRBJ1-4|TRBD1|TRBV6-5|.
TGTGCCAGCAGTTACTCGCTTCAGGGGGCCAGGGAAAAACTGTTTTTT
CASSYSLQGAREKLFF
>TRBJ2-1|.|TRBV2|.
TGTGCCAGCAGTGAAAGGGCCCCCGGGGATCGGGAGCAGTTCTTC
CASSERAPGDREQFF
>TRBJ2-5|.|TRBV15|many
TGTGCCACCAGCAGACTAGGTCAAGAGACCCAGTACTTC
CATSRLGQETQYF
>TRBJ2-7|TRBD1|TRBV24-1|.
TGTGCCACCAGTGACTACGACAGGGTCTACGAGCAGTACTTC
CATSDYDRVYEQYF
>TRBJ2-1|TRBD2|TRBV9|.
TGTGCCAGCAGCGTATTAAGCGGGGGGGCCCACAATGAGCAGTTCTTC
CASSVLSGGAHNEQFF
>TRBJ1-5|.|TRBV10-3|.
TGTGCCATCCCTGATTCGCGGTGTAGCCAGCATTTT
CAIPDSRCSQHF
>TRBJ2-7|.|TRBV7-9|.
TGTGCCAGCAGCTTATCCGGGACGAGCTCCTACGAGCAGTACTTC
CASSLSGTSSYEQYF
>TRBJ2-1|TRBD2|TRBV7-6|once
TGTGCCAGCAGTCCCGCGGGAGGGAGCTCCTACAATGAGCAGTTCTTC
CASSPAGGSSYNEQFF
>TRBJ2-7|.|TRBV12-3/TRBV12-4|few
TGTGCCAGCAGCTTTACATCCCCACCTTACGAGCAGTACTTC
CASSFTSPPYEQYF
>TRBJ2-3|TRBD2|TRBV10-3|.
TGTGCCATCACCCGGACGGCGGGGGGCCCAGATACGCAGTATTTT
CAITRTAGGPDTQYF
>TRBJ2-3|.|TRBV20-1|.
TGCAGTGCTACCCGACTGGCGCAGTATTTT
CSATRLAQYF
>TRBJ1-1|.|TRBV7-6|few
TGTGCCAGCAGCTTATACAGGGCTGTCGTTGACACTGAAGCTTTCTTT
CASSLYRAVVDTEAFF
>TRBJ2-1|.|TRBV3-1|.
TGTGCCAGCAGTCGGACTTTGAGCTCCTACAATGAGCAGTTCTTC
CASSRTLSSYNEQFF
>TRBJ2-7|.|TRBV3-1|many
TGTGCCAGCAGCCCCCGGATAGCGTCATACGAGCAGTACTTC
CASSPRIASYEQYF
>TRBJ1-2|.|TRBV20-1|many
TGCAGTGCTAGTACCGGGACGGCCAGTGGCTACACCTTC
CSASTGTASGYTF
>TRBJ1-2|TRBD1|TRBV2|.
TGTGCCAGCACCTTCCTTGGACAGGGCAACTATGGCTACACCTTC
CASTFLGQGNYGYTF